This entry features one T cell receptor beta chain sequence. Per germline, CDR1 LNHDA and CDR2 SQIVND (reference sequence). Trimming stripped 4 bases from V and 1 base from J, with 5 bases between. The CDR3 has 13 residues. A Seattle source enrolled patients during active infection and followed them longitudinally. Some clones are missing from TCRdb's copy, which holds only in-frame ones; the method was immunoSEQ multiplex PCR. Among roughly 150,000 clones listed, around four fifths were seen once. The data were taken from a study of blood T cell repertoires in COVID-19. Study background: Sample material is recorded as cDNA or gDNA derived from T cells, B-cell-depleted T cells, or PBMCs.

V gene TRBV19 combines with J gene TRBJ2-1; D is perhaps TRBD1 (5 bases). The TCR originated in a woman aged 80 or older with COVID-19, enrolled during active disease. Sequencing was carried out using peripheral blood. The CDR3 sequence is CASSTGSYNEQFF. The CDR3 bases are TGTGCCAGTAGTACAGGGTCCTACAATGAGCAGTTCTTC.